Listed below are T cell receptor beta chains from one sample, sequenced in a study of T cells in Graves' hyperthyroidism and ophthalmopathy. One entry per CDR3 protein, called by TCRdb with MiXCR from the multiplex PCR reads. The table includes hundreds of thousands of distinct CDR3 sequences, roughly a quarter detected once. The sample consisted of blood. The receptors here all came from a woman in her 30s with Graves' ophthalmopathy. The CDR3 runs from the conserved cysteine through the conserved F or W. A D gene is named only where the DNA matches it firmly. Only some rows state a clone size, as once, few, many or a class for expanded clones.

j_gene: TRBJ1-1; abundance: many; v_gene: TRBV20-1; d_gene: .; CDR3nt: TGCAGTGCTATTAAAACAAGGGACACTGAAGCTTTCTTT; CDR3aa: CSAIKTRDTEAFF
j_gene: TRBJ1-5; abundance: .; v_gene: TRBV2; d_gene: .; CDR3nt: TGTGCCAGCAAGTTCTATAGCAATCAGCCCCAGCATTTT; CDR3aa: CASKFYSNQPQHF
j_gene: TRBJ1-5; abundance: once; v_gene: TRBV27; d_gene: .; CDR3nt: TGTGCCAGCAGTTTAACAGCAGGTCAGCCCCAGCATTTT; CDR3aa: CASSLTAGQPQHF
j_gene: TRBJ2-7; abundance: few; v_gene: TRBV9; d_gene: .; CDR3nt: TGTGCCAGCAGCGTAGGTTCCGGGGAATCCTACGAGCAGTACTTC; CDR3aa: CASSVGSGESYEQYF
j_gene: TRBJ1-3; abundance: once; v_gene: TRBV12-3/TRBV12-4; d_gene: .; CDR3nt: TGTGCCAGCAGCCCGGTGGGGGGCACCATATATTTT; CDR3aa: CASSPVGGTIYF
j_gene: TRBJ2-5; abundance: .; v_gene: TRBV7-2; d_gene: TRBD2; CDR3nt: TGTGCCAGCAGCTTACGAGGCAGCGGGGAGGAGACCCAGTACTTC; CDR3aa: CASSLRGSGEETQYF
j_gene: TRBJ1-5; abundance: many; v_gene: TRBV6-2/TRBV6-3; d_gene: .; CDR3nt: TGTGCCAGCAGTTTTTGGAGCAATCAGCCCCAGCATTTT; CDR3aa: CASSFWSNQPQHF
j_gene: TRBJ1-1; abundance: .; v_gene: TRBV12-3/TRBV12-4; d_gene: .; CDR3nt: TGTGCCAGCAGTTTATTCTCCACTGAAGCTTTCTTT; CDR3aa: CASSLFSTEAFF
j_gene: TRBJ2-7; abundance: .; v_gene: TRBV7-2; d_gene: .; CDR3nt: TGTGCCAGCAGCTTAGTGGCGGAACTCTCCTACGAGCAGTACTTC; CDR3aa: CASSLVAELSYEQYF
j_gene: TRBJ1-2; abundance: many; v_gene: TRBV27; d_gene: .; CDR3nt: TGTGCCAGCAGTCCGGGACAATCTTATGGCTACACCTTC; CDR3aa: CASSPGQSYGYTF
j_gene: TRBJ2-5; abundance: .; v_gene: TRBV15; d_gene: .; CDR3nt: TGTGCCACCAGCAGAGATGTTGGCGGTCGACCCCAGTACTTC; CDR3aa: CATSRDVGGRPQYF
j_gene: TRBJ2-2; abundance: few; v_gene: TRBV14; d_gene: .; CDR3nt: TGTGCCAGCAGCCATCCACAGCTGAACACCGGGGAGCTGTTTTTT; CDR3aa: CASSHPQLNTGELFF
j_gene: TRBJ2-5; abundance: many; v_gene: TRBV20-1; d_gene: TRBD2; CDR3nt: TGCAGTGCCCCCGCGGGGGGCCCAGGGGAGACCCAGTACTTC; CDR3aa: CSAPAGGPGETQYF
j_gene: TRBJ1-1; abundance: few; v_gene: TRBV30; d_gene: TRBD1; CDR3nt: TGTGCCTGGCAGGGACAGGGGCAGTCTGAAGCTTTCTTT; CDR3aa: CAWQGQGQSEAFF
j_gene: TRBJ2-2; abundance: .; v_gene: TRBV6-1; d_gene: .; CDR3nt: TGTGCCAGCGGGCCGACGAACACCGGGGAGCTGTTTTTT; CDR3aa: CASGPTNTGELFF
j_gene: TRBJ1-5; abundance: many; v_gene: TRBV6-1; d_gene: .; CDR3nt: TGTGCCAGCAGCCCCCGGGCATATAGCAATCAGCCCCAGCATTTT; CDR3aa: CASSPRAYSNQPQHF
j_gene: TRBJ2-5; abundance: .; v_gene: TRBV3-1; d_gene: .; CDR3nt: TGTGCCAGTAGCCAAATCGGACAAGAGACCCAGTACTTC; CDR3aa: CASSQIGQETQYF
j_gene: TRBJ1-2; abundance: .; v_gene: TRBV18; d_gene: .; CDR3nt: TGTGCCAGCTCACCGGCTGATAGAGGGATGCTTGGCTACACCTTC; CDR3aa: CASSPADRGMLGYTF
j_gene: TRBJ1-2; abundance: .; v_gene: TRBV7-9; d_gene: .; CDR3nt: TGTGCCAGCAGCGGGGGCCAGACGGGGGGCTACACCTTC; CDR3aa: CASSGGQTGGYTF
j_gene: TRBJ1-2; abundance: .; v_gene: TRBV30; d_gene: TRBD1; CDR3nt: TGTGCCTGGAGTGTCCAGGGGGGAGGCGATGGCTACACCTTC; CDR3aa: CAWSVQGGGDGYTF
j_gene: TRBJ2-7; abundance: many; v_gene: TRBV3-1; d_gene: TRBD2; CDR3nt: TGTGCCAGCAGCCAATCTGGACTAGCGGTCTACGAGCAGTACTTC; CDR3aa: CASSQSGLAVYEQYF
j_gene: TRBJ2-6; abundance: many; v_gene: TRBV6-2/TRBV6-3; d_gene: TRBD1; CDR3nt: TGTGCCAGCAGTTACTTGGGACAGGGATATTCCTCTGGGGCCAACGTCCTGACTTTC; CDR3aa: CASSYLGQGYSSGANVLTF
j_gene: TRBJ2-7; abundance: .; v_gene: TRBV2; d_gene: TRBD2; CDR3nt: TGTGCCAGCAGTGAAGCAGCGGGGTACGAGCAGTACTTC; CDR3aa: CASSEAAGYEQYF
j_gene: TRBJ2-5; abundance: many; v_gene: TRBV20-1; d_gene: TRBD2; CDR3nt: TGCAGTGCTATATCTTTAGCGGGGGCCGAAGAGACCCAGTACTTC; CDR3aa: CSAISLAGAEETQYF
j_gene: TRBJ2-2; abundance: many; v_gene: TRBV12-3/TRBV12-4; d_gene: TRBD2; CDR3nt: TGTGCCAGCAGTTTAGCGGGGGGGGACACCGGGGAGCTGTTTTTT; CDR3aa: CASSLAGGDTGELFF
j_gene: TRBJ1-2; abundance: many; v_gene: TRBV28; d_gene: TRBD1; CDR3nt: TGTGCCAGCACCGCGACAGGGGCCGGCTATGGCTACACCTTC; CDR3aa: CASTATGAGYGYTF
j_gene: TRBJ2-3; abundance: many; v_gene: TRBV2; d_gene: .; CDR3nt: TGTGCCAGCAGTGATTTAGCTTCAGATACGCAGTATTTT; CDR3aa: CASSDLASDTQYF
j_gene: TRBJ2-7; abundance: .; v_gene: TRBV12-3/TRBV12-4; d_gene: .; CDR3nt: TGTGCCAGCAGTCCCCGACTTGGTCAGAGACATTACGAGCAGTACTTC; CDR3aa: CASSPRLGQRHYEQYF
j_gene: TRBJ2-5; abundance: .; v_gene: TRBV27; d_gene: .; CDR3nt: TGTGCCAGCAGTTACACAGGGGGGGTCGGGGAGACCCAGTACTTC; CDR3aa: CASSYTGGVGETQYF
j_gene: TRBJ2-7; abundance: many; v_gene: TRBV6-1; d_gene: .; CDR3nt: TGTGCCAGCCAGGGGCAGCTCACCTACGAGCAGTACTTC; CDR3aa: CASQGQLTYEQYF
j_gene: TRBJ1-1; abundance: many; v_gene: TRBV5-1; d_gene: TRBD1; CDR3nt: TGCGCCAGCAGCTCGGGACAGTTGTTCTTT; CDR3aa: CASSSGQLFF
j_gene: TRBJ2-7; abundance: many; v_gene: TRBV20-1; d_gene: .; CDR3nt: TGCAGTGCTAGAGATATAGTCCAGGTCGGATACGAGCAGTACTTC; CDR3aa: CSARDIVQVGYEQYF
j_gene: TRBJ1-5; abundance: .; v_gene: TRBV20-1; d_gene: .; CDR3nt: TGCAGTGCTAGAATTGTAGGGGAGCAGCCCCAGCATTTT; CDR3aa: CSARIVGEQPQHF
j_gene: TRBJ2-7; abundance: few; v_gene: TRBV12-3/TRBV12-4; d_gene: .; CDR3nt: TGTGCCAGCAGCCGCCACCCGACAGGCGAGCAGTACTTC; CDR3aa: CASSRHPTGEQYF
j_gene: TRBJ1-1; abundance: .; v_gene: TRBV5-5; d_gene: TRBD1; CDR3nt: TGTGCCAGCAGCAGGACAGGGTGGAGACCGAACACTGAAGCTTTCTTT; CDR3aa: CASSRTGWRPNTEAFF
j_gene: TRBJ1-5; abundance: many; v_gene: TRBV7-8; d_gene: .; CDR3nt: TGTGCCAGCAGCTCTGGGGGTTGGGTACAGCCCCAGCATTTT; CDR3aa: CASSSGGWVQPQHF
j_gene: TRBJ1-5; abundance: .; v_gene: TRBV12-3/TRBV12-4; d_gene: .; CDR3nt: TGTGCCAGCAGCTATAAGGGTCTTGTTAGCAATCAGCCCCAGCATTTT; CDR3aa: CASSYKGLVSNQPQHF
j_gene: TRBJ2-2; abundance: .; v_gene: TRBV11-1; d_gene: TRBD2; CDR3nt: TGTGCCAGCAGCTTAGAGGCGGGAGATCCGAACACCGGGGAGCTGTTTTTT; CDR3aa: CASSLEAGDPNTGELFF
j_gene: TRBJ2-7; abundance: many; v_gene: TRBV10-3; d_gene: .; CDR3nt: TGTGCCATCAGTGAGTCGCCCAGGTACGAGCAGTACTTC; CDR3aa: CAISESPRYEQYF
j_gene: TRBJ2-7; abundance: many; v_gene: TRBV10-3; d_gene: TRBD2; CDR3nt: TGTGCCATCAGGCCATCCGGGACTAGCGGGCCTGAGCAGTACTTC; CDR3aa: CAIRPSGTSGPEQYF
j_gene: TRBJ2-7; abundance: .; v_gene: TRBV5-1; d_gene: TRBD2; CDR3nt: TGCGCCAGCAGCTGGGGGACTAGCGGGGAATACGAGCAGTACTTC; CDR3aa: CASSWGTSGEYEQYF
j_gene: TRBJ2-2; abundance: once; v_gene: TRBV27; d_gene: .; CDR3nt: TGTGCCAGCAGGGCCGGGCCCACCGGCACCGGGGAGCTGTTTTTT; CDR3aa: CASRAGPTGTGELFF
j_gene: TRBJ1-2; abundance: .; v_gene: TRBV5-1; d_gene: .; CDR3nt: TGCGCCAGCAGCTGGAGTACGACAGGTGCCGACCCTAACTATGGCTACACCTTC; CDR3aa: CASSWSTTGADPNYGYTF
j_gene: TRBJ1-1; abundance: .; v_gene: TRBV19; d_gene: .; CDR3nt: TGTGCCAGCGACAGGCCGGATCGTGAAGCTTTCTTT; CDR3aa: CASDRPDREAFF
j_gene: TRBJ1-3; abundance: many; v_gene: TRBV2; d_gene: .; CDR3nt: TGTGCCAGCAGTGACCTCGCGTTATACGGAAACACCATATATTTT; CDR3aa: CASSDLALYGNTIYF
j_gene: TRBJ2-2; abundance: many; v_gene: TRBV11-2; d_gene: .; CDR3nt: TGTGCCAGCAGTTATACTCCCGGGGGTAACACCGGGGAGCTGTTTTTT; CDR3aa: CASSYTPGGNTGELFF
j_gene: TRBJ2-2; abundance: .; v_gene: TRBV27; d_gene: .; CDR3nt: TGTGCCAGCTCGCCCGGATGGGCCGGGGAGCTGTTTTTT; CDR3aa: CASSPGWAGELFF
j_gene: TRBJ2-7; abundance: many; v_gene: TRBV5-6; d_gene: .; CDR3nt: TGTGCCAGCAGCTTGGGGAGCCCATCCTACGAGCAGTACTTC; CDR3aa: CASSLGSPSYEQYF
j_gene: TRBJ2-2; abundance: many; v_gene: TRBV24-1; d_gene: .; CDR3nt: TGTGCCACCAGTGATTTGTCCCCCATTTTGGGCGGGGAGCTGTTTTTT; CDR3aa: CATSDLSPILGGELFF
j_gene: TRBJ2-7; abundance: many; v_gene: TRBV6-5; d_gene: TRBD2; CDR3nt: TGTGCCAGCAGTTACTCGGCGGGGGGCACCTACGAGCAGTACTTC; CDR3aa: CASSYSAGGTYEQYF
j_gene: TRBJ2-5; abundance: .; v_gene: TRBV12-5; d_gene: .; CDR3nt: TGTGCTAGTGGTTTGACCAACCTTCGGGAGGAGACCCAGTACTTC; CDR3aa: CASGLTNLREETQYF
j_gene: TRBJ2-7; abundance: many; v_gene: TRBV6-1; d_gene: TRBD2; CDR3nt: TGTGCCAGCAGTGCAGCTGGACGGGGGGAAAGCTCCTACGAGCAGTACTTC; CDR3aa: CASSAAGRGESSYEQYF
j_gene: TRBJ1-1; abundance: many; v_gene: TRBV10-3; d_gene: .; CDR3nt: TGTGCCATCAGTGAGAGGGTGAACACTGAAGCTTTCTTT; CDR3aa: CAISERVNTEAFF
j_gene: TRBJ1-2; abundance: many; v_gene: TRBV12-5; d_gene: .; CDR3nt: TGTGCTAGTGGTTTGTCGTATGGCTACACCTTC; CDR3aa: CASGLSYGYTF
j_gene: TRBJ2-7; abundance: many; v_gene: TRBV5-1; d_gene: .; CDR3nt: TGCGCCAGCAGCGATGAAGACAACACCTACGAGCAGTACTTC; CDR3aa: CASSDEDNTYEQYF